The 27 T cell receptor beta chains below come from one sample, sequenced in a study of response to subunit inactivated influenza vaccine listed by TCRdb under 2018. The protocol used for the library was RT-PCR. Sequencing used an Illumina HiSeq 2500. Clones were called with MiXCR by TCRdb after fastp trimmed the public reads at Q25, and only in-frame beta chains were retained. Under each unique CDR3 protein, matching rows form one entry showing the most common genes and DNA. Within this sample are 600,000 to 700,000 distinct CDR3 sequences, with 13% to 15% of them counted one time only. Clones ranked in the top ten supply approximately 7.6% of the sample. The specimen was PBMCs from blood, collected about 14 days before vaccination. The receptors originated from a man aged 45-60 years who received an inactivated influenza vaccine. Donor details come from another sample of the same person, matched by shared clones.

The chain has TRBV3-1 and TRBJ2-7; D might be TRBD2 (6 bases). This CDR3 comprises 15 residues. V was shortened by 4 bases and J by 4 bases, with 17 bases between the two germline ends. Germline CDR1 and CDR2: LGHDT and YNNKEL (reference sequence). CDR3 in amino acids: CASSPRDPTSYEQYF. CDR3 bases: TGTGCCAGCAGCCCGCGGGACCCCACCAGTTACGAGCAGTACTTC.

This clonotype turned up a few times. The chain joins TRBV9 to TRBJ2-2, with 7 nucleotides matching TRBD2. CDR1 SGDLS and CDR2 YYNGEE come from the germline V gene. The ends lost 0 bases at V and 10 bases at J; junction bases unmatched: 9. The CDR3 contains 15 residues. As DNA, the CDR3 is TGTGCCAGCAGCGTAGGAGGCGGGGGAGCCGTGGAGCTGTTTTTT. Its translation: CASSVGGGGAVELFF.

The V and J genes are TRBV4-3 and TRBJ2-7; tentative D call: TRBD1 (5 bases). Trimming pared 0 bases from V and 2 bases from J, leaving 11 bases between. Germline lookup yields CDR1 LGHNA and CDR2 YSLEER. The CDR3 covers 15 residues. The CDR3 coding sequence is TGCGCCAGCAGCCAAGATTTCTCAGGGACCTACGAGCAGTACTTC. Residues: CASSQDFSGTYEQYF.

The chain is built from TRBV28 and TRBJ2-4; D possibly corresponds to TRBD2 (6 bases). Germline values: CDR1 MDHEN, CDR2 SYDVKM. CDR3 size: 16 residues. Trimming shortened V by 2 bases and J by 4 bases, and 15 bases separated the two germline ends. In DNA, the CDR3 is TGTGCCAGCAGTTTAATGAGTCGGCGGGGAAAAAACATTCAGTACTTC. Residues: CASSLMSRRGKNIQYF.

This clonotype was counted between two and nine times. The chain employs TRBV3-1 and TRBJ2-1; 8 nucleotides line up with TRBD2. There are 15 residues in the CDR3. V was pared by 1 base and J by 3 bases, with 2 bases of the junction left unmatched. Germline CDR1 is LGHDT and CDR2 is YNNKEL (reference sequence). CDR3 protein: CASSQVAGLYNEQFF. In nucleotides, the CDR3 is TGTGCCAGCAGCCAAGTAGCGGGGCTCTACAATGAGCAGTTCTTC.

This clonotype was counted a few times. This rearrangement joins TRBV5-5 to TRBJ2-4; 8 nucleotides line up with TRBD1. CDR1 and CDR2 from the germline V gene are SGHKS and YYEKEE (reference sequence). J was trimmed by 15 bases and V by 2 bases; bases with no gene match: 16. The CDR3 runs to 15 residues. The CDR3 DNA is TGTGCCAGCAGCTTTGGTGGGACAGGTGAATTTACAGGGTACTTC. Protein: CASSFGGTGEFTGYF.

The chain links TRBV5-8 to TRBJ2-7; possible D gene TRBD1, 7 bases. The CDR3 totals 14 residues. Germline V gene data show CDR1 as SGHTS and CDR2 as YDEGEE. The V gene lost 4 bases and the J gene lost 4 bases, with 15 bases spanning the gap. CDR3 amino acids: CASSPTGRTYEQYF. The CDR3 coding sequence is TGTGCCAGCAGCCCGACAGGGAGGACATACGAGCAGTACTTC.

This clonotype appeared a few times. The chain employs TRBV27 and TRBJ2-5; no clear D gene. This CDR3 contains 14 residues. Trimming pared 2 bases from V and 5 bases from J, leaving 12 bases between. The germline V gene has CDR1 MNHEY and CDR2 SMNVEV (reference sequence). For the CDR3, the DNA is TGTGCCAGCAGTTTAATCCCCAACTACGAGACCCAGTACTTC. It codes for CASSLIPNYETQYF.

This clonotype showed up many times. The gene calls are TRBV10-3 and TRBJ1-2; 7 positions agree with TRBD1. CDR3 length equals 15 residues. Germline loops: CDR1 ENHRY, CDR2 SYGVKD. The V and J ends lost 0 bases and 7 bases, in that order; junction bases with no gene match: 8. The CDR3 protein is CAISESRDRASGYTF. As DNA, the CDR3 is TGTGCCATCAGTGAGTCGAGAGACAGGGCGAGTGGCTACACCTTC.

The chain links TRBV14 to TRBJ1-4; D possibly corresponds to TRBD1 (5 bases). The V end lost 4 bases, the J end lost 7 bases, and 16 bases lay between the germline ends. CDR3 size: 15 residues. CDR1 is SGHDN, CDR2 FVKESK, per germline. The CDR3 region is CASSPLPGLGEKLFF. CDR3 coding DNA: TGTGCCAGCAGCCCGCTACCGGGACTTGGTGAAAAACTGTTTTTT.

A single count supports this clonotype. A much larger clonotype is one base distant, so this may be a read error. The rearrangement links TRBV11-2 to TRBJ2-7, with 7 bases matching TRBD1. From germline, CDR1 is SGHAT and CDR2 FQNNGV. V lost 11 bases to trimming and J lost 2 bases; unmatched junction nucleotides: 6. The CDR3 extends over 12 amino acids. The CDR3 nucleotides read TGTGCCTTGCGACAGGGACCCTACGAGCAGTACTTC. This encodes CALRQGPYEQYF.

J is TRBJ1-5 and V is TRBV29-1; D call uncertain. The CDR3 length is 13 residues. The germline V gene encodes CDR1 SQVTM and CDR2 ANQGSEA. Trimming took off 8 bases at V and 6 bases at J, with 17 bases between the two ends. The CDR3 loop reads CSCSDGSGQPQHF. CDR3 sequence (DNA): TGCAGCTGCTCTGACGGGTCTGGTCAGCCCCAGCATTTT.

The chain uses TRBV27 and TRBJ2-6; TRBD1 aligns across 8 bases. Trimming at V came to 6 bases and at J to 0 bases, leaving 7 bases not matched to a gene. The germline gives CDR1 MNHEY, CDR2 SMNVEV (reference sequence). The CDR3 is made up of 17 amino acids. In DNA, the CDR3 is TGTGCCAGCAGAAAGGACAGGGCTGACTCTGGGGCCAACGTCCTGACTTTC. It codes for CASRKDRADSGANVLTF.

This clonotype was seen repeatedly, ten times or more. The CDR3 nucleotides are TGTGCCAGCAGTTTAGGAGGGGGGACTAAGAATGAGCAGTTCTTC. Amino acids: CASSLGGGTKNEQFF. The chain uses TRBV12-3 or TRBV12-4 and TRBJ2-1, with D perhaps matching TRBD2 (7 bases). V was pared by 1 base and J by 7 bases, with 14 bases between. The CDR3 length is 15 residues.

The chain carries TRBV28 and TRBJ2-1; 9 bases line up with TRBD2. There are 15 residues in the CDR3. J was trimmed by 9 bases and V by 5 bases; bases with no gene match: 11. Germline V gene data show CDR1 as MDHEN and CDR2 as SYDVKM. The CDR3 reads CASSLIAGADAEQFF. CDR3 nucleotides: TGTGCCAGCAGTCTCATAGCGGGAGCAGATGCTGAGCAGTTCTTC.

This chain connects TRBV7-3 to TRBJ2-3, with TRBD1 matching over 8 bases. Trimming took 4 bases from V and 8 from J; bases not matched to a gene: 5. CDR3 length: 13 residues. CDR1 SGHTA and CDR2 FQGTGA come from the germline V gene. DNA of the CDR3: TGTGCCAGCAGCTCCTTACAGGGGGGTACGCAGTATTTT. Protein product: CASSSLQGGTQYF. Variable domain in full (rest from reference TRBV7-3 and TRBJ2-3): GAGVSQTPSNKVTEKGKYVELRCDPISGHTALYWYRQSLGQGPEFLIYFQGTGAADDSGLPNDRFFAVRPEGSVSTLKIQRTERGDSAVYLCASSSLQGGTQYFGPGTRLTVL.

This clonotype was counted a few times. The V gene is TRBV7-2, the J gene TRBJ2-4, with TRBD1 identical over 9 bases. Germline CDR1 SGHTA, CDR2 FQGNSA. J lost 5 bases, V lost 0 bases, and 2 bases had no gene match. The CDR3 runs 15 residues. CDR3 DNA sequence: TGTGCCAGCAGCTTAGCGAACAGGGGGCAAAACATTCAGTACTTC. Translating it yields CASSLANRGQNIQYF.

This CDR3 reads CASSLAGTGNTIYF. DNA of the CDR3: TGTGCCAGCAGCTTAGCCGGGACTGGAAACACCATATATTTT. The rearrangement joins TRBV7-6 to TRBJ1-3, with unresolved D. V was pared by 0 bases and J by 2 bases, with 5 bases between. The V gene's germline CDR1 is SGHVS and CDR2 FNYEAQ. The CDR3 loop spans 14 amino acids.

For the CDR3, the DNA is TGCGCCAGCAGCTTGGCTCCGGGGGCTGAAGCTTTCTTT. Translation gives CASSLAPGAEAFF. The J gene is TRBJ1-1, the V gene TRBV5-1; tentatively, D is TRBD1 (5 bases). Germline CDR1 reads SGHRS; CDR2 reads YFSETQ. V lost 0 bases to trimming and J lost 6 bases, with 9 bases between them. The length of the CDR3 is 13 residues.

J is TRBJ2-7 and V is TRBV7-8; D is tentatively TRBD1 or TRBD2 (5 bases each). Germline assignment: CDR1 SGHVS and CDR2 FQNEAQ. CDR3 length: 13 amino acids. Trimming pared 5 bases from V and 3 bases from J, leaving 11 bases between. The CDR3 here is CASSHERGYEQYF. Written as DNA, the CDR3 is TGTGCCAGCAGCCATGAGAGGGGCTACGAGCAGTACTTC. The variable domain in full, completed from reference TRBV7-8 and TRBJ2-7, reads GAGVSQSPRYKVAKRGQDVALRCDPISGHVSLFWYQQALGQGPEFLTYFQNEAQLDKSGLPSDRFFAERPEGSVSTLKIQRTQQEDSAVYLCASSHERGYEQYFGPGTRLTVT.

J is TRBJ2-7 and V is TRBV27; 13 bases align to TRBD2. Germline V CDR1 and CDR2: MNHEY, SMNVEV (reference sequence). The CDR3 consists of 15 residues. V gave up 5 bases and J gave up 6 bases; unmatched junction bases: 7. This chain's CDR3 is CASSPVLAGGPEQYF. The CDR3 DNA reads TGTGCCAGCAGTCCGGTACTAGCGGGAGGGCCCGAGCAGTACTTC.

The chain is built from TRBV15 and TRBJ2-7; D possibly corresponds to TRBD2 (6 bases). Germline V gene lookup returns CDR1 LNHNV and CDR2 YYDKDF (reference sequence). V was shortened by 0 bases and J by 3 bases, with 12 bases between the two germline ends. The CDR3 contains 15 residues. The CDR3 here is CATSRDVRGFYEQYF. DNA for the CDR3: TGTGCCACCAGCAGAGATGTGCGGGGCTTCTACGAGCAGTACTTC. The full variable domain, completed using reference TRBV15 and TRBJ2-7, is DAMVIQNPRYQVTQFGKPVTLSCSQTLNHNVMYWYQQKSSQAPKLLFHYYDKDFNNEADTPDNFQSRRPNTSFCFLDIRSPGLGDTAMYLCATSRDVRGFYEQYFGPGTRLTVT.

This clonotype showed up just a few times. This chain joins TRBV24-1 and TRBJ2-1; TRBD1 agrees at 11 bases. This CDR3 is built from 17 residues. The germline V gene encodes CDR1 KGHDR and CDR2 SFDVKD. Trimming removed 3 bases from V and 0 bases from J; junction bases left unmatched: 3. The CDR3 loop is CATSDTGTGGSYNEQFF. CDR3 nucleotides: TGTGCCACCAGTGATACCGGGACAGGGGGCTCCTACAATGAGCAGTTCTTC.

This clonotype showed up many times. CDR3 nucleotide sequence: TGCAGTGCCACTGACAGCCTTGGGGCTGAAGCTTTCTTT. It is translated as CSATDSLGAEAFF. The chain has TRBV20-1 and TRBJ1-1; D is perhaps TRBD1 (5 bases). This CDR3 comprises 13 residues. V gave up 6 bases and J gave up 6 bases, with 17 bases separating them. Germline assignment: CDR1 DFQATT and CDR2 SNEGSKA (reference sequence).

The table lists this clonotype with a few counts. The V gene is TRBV6-5, the J gene TRBJ2-5; 8 bases map to TRBD1. CDR1 and CDR2 from the germline V gene are MNHEY and SVGAGI. The junction had 7 bases not matched to a gene; V was cut back by 2 bases and J by 5 bases. This CDR3 has 15 residues. Here the CDR3 DNA reads TGTGCCAGCAGTTACCCGACAGGGGCGGGGGAGACCCAGTACTTC. It yields the protein CASSYPTGAGETQYF.

The chain has TRBV7-2 and TRBJ1-3; no clear D. This CDR3 has 13 amino acids. The V gene lost 8 bases and the J gene lost 8 bases, with 16 bases spanning the gap. Germline V gene lookup returns CDR1 SGHTA and CDR2 FQGNSA. For the CDR3, the DNA is TGTGCCAGCGGATGGACCTTTCGGGACACCATATATTTT. Its translation: CASGWTFRDTIYF.

This clonotype has just a few counts. V and J are TRBV7-2 and TRBJ2-5, with D possibly being TRBD1 (5 bases). V dropped 5 bases and J dropped 5 bases, with 18 bases sitting between them. This CDR3 spans 15 amino acids. Germline-derived CDR1 and CDR2 are SGHTA and FQGNSA. As DNA, the CDR3 is TGTGCCAGCAGCCAATACCCGGTTGGGGCGGAGACCCAGTACTTC. This encodes CASSQYPVGAETQYF.